Below, 6 T cell receptor beta chains from the same sample are listed, as sequenced in a study of human T cells and chemical hapten exposure. TCRdb itself ran the RACE reads through MiXCR, one entry per CDR3 protein. The table has about 84,000 distinct CDR3 sequences, 10% seen once. Time point denoted: patch test 2, 6 weeks after DPC sensitization. Treatment in this sample: therapeutic diphenylcyclopropenone sensitization with weekly scalp DPC. Material: whole blood, obtained in connection with sensitization to the hapten diphenylcyclopropenone (DPC). All receptors come from a woman aged 45-65 years with alopecia areata. Some clones in this sample may be carry-over from other donors' samples.

This clonotype was counted at least ten times. CDR3 sequence (DNA): TGCAGTGCTAGAGATCCGGGAGTAGAGACCCAGTACTTC. This encodes CSARDPGVETQYF. The genes are TRBV20-1 and TRBJ2-5, with D tentatively TRBD2 (6 bases). The CDR3 consists of 13 residues. Trimming pared 0 bases from V and 4 bases from J, leaving 9 bases between. Germline loops: CDR1 DFQATT, CDR2 SNEGSKA (reference sequence).

Ten or more counts support this clonotype. V is TRBV10-2 and J is TRBJ2-2; 10 nucleotides align to TRBD1. This CDR3 has 14 amino acids. The germline gives CDR1 WSHSY, CDR2 SAAADI. V shed 8 bases, J shed 3 bases, and the junction held 3 bases outside the gene matches. This CDR3 is CASGGQGDTGELFF. CDR3 sequence (DNA): TGCGCCAGCGGAGGACAGGGGGACACCGGGGAGCTGTTTTTT.

The CDR3 sequence is CASSLGRRTDTQYF. CDR3 bases: TGTGCCAGCAGCTTAGGGAGGCGCACAGATACGCAGTATTTT. This chain joins TRBV7-9 and TRBJ2-3, with D possibly TRBD2 on 5 matching bases. Looked up from germline, CDR1 is SEHNR and CDR2 is FQNEAQ (reference sequence). The CDR3 sequence is 14 residues long. V was shortened by 1 base and J by 1 base, with 6 bases between the two germline ends.

This clonotype appeared many times. V is TRBV19 and J is TRBJ2-7, with D unclear. V was cut by 5 bases and J by 3 bases, with 11 bases left in between. The V gene's germline CDR1 is LNHDA and CDR2 SQIVND (reference sequence). The CDR3 length is 13 residues. Written as DNA, the CDR3 is TGTGCCAGTAGTTCCTATCATAACTACGAGCAGTACTTC. Protein: CASSSYHNYEQYF. The complete variable domain, with remaining parts taken from reference TRBV19 and TRBJ2-7, reads DGGITQSPKYLFRKEGQNVTLSCEQNLNHDAMYWYRQDPGQGLRLIYYSQIVNDFQKGDIAEGYSVSREKKESFPLTVTSAQKNPTAFYLCASSSYHNYEQYFGPGTRLTVT.

This clonotype showed up just a few times. The chain employs TRBV7-8 and TRBJ2-5, with D hard to call. The CDR3 sequence is 12 residues long. Germline V lookup: CDR1 SGHVS, CDR2 FQNEAQ. V lost 2 bases and J 4 bases, leaving 5 bases between the germline ends. CDR3 protein: CASSLNRETQYF. CDR3 bases: TGTGCCAGCAGCTTAAACCGAGAGACCCAGTACTTC.

This clonotype was observed many times. V gene TRBV2 combines with J gene TRBJ2-1; D is perhaps TRBD1 or TRBD2 (5 bases each). The CDR3 spans 15 residues. The V gene's germline CDR1 is SNHLY and CDR2 FYNNEI. The V gene lost 7 bases and the J gene lost 4 bases, with 17 bases spanning the gap. The CDR3 DNA follows: TGTGCCAGCAACAGACGGGACGGAGCTTACAATGAGCAGTTCTTC. Residues: CASNRRDGAYNEQFF.